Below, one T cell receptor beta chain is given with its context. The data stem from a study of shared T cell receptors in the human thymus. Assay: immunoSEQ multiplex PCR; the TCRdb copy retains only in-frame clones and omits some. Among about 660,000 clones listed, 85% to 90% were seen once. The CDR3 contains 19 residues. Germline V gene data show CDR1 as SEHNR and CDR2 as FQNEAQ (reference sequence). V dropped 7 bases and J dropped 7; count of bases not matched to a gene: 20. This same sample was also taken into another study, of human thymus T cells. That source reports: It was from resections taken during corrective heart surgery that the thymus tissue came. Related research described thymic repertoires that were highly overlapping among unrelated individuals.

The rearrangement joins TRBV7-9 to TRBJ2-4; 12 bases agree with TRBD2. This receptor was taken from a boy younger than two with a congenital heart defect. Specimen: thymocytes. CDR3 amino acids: CASTRSPAPSGRAENIQYF. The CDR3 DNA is TGTGCCAGCACCCGAAGCCCAGCGCCTAGCGGGAGGGCAGAGAACATTCAGTACTTC.